This TCR beta chain was retrieved from a study of shared clonotypes between healthy human individuals. Regarding the study as a whole: Non-shared clonotypes were found to have lower generation probabilities than the clonotypes that were shared by all four of the sorted-subset donors.

The assay was immunoSEQ multiplex PCR, and TCRdb's table has in-frame clones only and misses some. The data contain 1.6 million or so clones, approximately 98.5% of them seen just once; the ten biggest clones take up 0.36%. Comment on this clone: Its antigen is unknown.

This receptor was obtained from a man younger than 45 in good health. What was sequenced was naive CD4+ T cells sorted from blood. Subset here: CD45RA+ positively selected.

This CDR3 is CASSSQSGYGYTF. CDR3 coding DNA: TGTGCCAGCAGTTCTCAATCGGGCTATGGCTACACCTTC. The V call is TRBV27, the J call TRBJ1-2; D gene uncertain. The length of the CDR3 is 13 residues. The germline CDR1 and CDR2 sequences are MNHEY and SMNVEV (reference sequence). Trimming removed 4 bases from V and 4 bases from J, with 10 bases in between.